This T cell receptor (beta chain) was identified in a study of OX40 agonist ivuxolimab in advanced cancers. On the study more broadly: Patients in dose escalation had liver, melanoma, kidney or head and neck cancers. Partial responses occurred in three patients (one hepatocellular carcinoma, two cutaneous melanoma). Study outcomes and limitations: On average, CD8+ T cells showed a greater number of expanded clones than CD4+.

Method: immunoSEQ multiplex PCR; TCRdb's copy keeps in-frame clones and lacks some. There are about 47,000 clones in the sample; approximately 80% occur only once, and 5% to 7.5% lies in the top ten. V was clipped by 7 bases and J by 10 bases, with 17 bases between them. The CDR3 is made up of 14 amino acids. Germline CDR1 reads SNHLY; CDR2 reads FYNNEI. This clone was counted at least ten times. The antigen is undetermined. The sequences come from CD4+ or CD8+ T cells sorted from blood, collected in a trial of the OX40 agonist ivuxolimab. The genes are TRBV2 and TRBJ1-6; D not certain. The TCR was taken from an adult with an advanced solid tumor such as melanoma, head and neck, liver or kidney cancer. The CDR3 protein is CASTTPGSWSPLHF. The DNA of the CDR3 is TGTGCCAGCACTACCCCCGGGAGCTGGTCACCCCTCCACTTT. The full variable domain, completed using reference TRBV2 and TRBJ1-6, is EPEVTQTPSHQVTQMGQEVILRCVPISNHLYFYWYRQILGQKVEFLVSFYNNEISEKSEIFDDQFSVERPDGSNFTLKIRSTKLEDSAMYFCASTTPGSWSPLHFGNGTRLTVT.